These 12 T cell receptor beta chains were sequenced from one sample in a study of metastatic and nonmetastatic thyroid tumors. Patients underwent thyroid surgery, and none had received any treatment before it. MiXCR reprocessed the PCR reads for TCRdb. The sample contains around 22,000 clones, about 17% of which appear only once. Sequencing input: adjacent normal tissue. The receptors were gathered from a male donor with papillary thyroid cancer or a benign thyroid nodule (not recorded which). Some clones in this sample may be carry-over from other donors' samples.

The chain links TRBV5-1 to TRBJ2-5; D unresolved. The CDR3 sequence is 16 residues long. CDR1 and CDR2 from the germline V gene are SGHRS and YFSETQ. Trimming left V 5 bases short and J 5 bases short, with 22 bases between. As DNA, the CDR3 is TGCGCCAGCAGATTTGGGAAAAGGGTCGCGTCGGAGACCCAGTACTTC. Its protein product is CASRFGKRVASETQYF.

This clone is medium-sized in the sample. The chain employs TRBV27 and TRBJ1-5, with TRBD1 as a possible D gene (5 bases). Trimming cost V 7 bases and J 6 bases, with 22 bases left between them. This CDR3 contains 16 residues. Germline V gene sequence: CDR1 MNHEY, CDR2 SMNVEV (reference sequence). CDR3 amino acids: CASTPLGGLISQPQHF. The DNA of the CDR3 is TGTGCCAGCACCCCTTTGGGGGGGTTAATAAGTCAGCCCCAGCATTTT.

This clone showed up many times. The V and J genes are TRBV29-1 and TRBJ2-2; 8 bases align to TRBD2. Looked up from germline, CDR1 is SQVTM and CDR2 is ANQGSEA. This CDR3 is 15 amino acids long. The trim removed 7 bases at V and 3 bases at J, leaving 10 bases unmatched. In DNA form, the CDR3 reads TGCAGCGCCAGAACTAGCGGAGACGACACCGGGGAGCTGTTTTTT. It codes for CSARTSGDDTGELFF.

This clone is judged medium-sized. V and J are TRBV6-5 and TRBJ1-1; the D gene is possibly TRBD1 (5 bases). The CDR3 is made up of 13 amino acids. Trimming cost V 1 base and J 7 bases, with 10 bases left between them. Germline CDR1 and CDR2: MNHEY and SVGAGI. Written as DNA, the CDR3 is TGTGCCAGCAGTTACTACCAGGGTGGTGAAGCTTTCTTT. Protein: CASSYYQGGEAFF.

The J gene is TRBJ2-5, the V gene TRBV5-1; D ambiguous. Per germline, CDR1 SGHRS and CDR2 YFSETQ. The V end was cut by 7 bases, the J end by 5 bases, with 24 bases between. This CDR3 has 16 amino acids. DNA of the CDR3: TGCGCCAGCTCTGTAATGGGCAGTTTAATGGGGGAGACCCAGTACTTC. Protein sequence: CASSVMGSLMGETQYF.

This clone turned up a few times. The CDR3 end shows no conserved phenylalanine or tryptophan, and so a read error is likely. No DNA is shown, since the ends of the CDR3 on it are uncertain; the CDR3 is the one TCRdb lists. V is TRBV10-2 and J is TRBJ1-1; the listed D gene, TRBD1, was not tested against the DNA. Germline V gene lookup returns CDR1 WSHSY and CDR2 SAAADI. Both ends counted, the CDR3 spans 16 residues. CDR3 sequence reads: CASSVNINRENTEDFY.

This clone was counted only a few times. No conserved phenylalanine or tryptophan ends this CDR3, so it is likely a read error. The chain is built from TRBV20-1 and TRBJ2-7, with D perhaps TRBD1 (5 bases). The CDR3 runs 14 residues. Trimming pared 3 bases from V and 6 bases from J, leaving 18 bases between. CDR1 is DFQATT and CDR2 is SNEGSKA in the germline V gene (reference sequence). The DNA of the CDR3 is TGCAGTGCTAGGGATCGCCCAGGGTACAGCGAGCAGTACTCC. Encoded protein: CSARDRPGYSEQYS.

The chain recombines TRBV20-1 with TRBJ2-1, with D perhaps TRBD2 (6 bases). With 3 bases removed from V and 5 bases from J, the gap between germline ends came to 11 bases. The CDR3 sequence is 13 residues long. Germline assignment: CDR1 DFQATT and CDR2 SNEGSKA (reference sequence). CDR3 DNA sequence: TGCAGTGCTAGTTCGGGCGGGAACAATGAGCAGTTCTTC. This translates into CSASSGGNNEQFF.

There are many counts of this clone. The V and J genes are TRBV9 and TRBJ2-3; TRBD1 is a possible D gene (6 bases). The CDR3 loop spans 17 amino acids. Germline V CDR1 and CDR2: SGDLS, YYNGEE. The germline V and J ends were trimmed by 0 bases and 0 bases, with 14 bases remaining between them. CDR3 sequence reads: CASSVAPTGTSTDTQYF. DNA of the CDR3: TGTGCCAGCAGCGTAGCTCCGACAGGCACTAGCACAGATACGCAGTATTTT.

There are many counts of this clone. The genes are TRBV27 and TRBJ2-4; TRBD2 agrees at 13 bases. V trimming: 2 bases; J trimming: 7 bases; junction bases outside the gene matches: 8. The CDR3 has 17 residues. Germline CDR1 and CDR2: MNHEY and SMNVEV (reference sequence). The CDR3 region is CASSLARTSGSVNIQYF. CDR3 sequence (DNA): TGTGCCAGCAGTTTAGCTCGGACTAGCGGGAGTGTGAACATTCAGTACTTC.

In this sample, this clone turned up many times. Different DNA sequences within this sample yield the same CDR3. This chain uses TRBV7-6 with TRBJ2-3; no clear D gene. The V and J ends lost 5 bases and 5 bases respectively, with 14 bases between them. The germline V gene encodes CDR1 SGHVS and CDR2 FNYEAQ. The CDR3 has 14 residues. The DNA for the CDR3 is TGTGCCAGCAGCACGGGTCCCGGCGGAGATACGCAGTATTTT. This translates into CASSTGPGGDTQYF.

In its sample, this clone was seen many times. This CDR3 reads CAISESQAASGNTIYF. Written as DNA, the CDR3 is TGTGCCATCAGTGAGTCACAGGCTGCCTCTGGAAACACCATATATTTT. The V gene is TRBV10-3, the J gene TRBJ1-3; a possible D gene is TRBD1 (5 bases). The CDR3 totals 16 residues. Germline values: CDR1 ENHRY, CDR2 SYGVKD. Trimming left V 0 bases short and J 0 bases short, with 9 bases between.